This T cell receptor (beta chain) emerged from a study of identifying expanded T cells in peripheral blood. The V gene's germline CDR1 is SGHTA and CDR2 FQGNSA. V lost 5 bases and J lost 5; bases outside the gene matches: 12. CDR3 length equals 17 residues. TCRdb's copy holds only in-frame clones and misses some; the assay was immunoSEQ multiplex PCR. In the table there are some 120,000 clones, more than 75% of which are singletons. Healthy donors had no documented immune events, such as infections, while sampled. Study findings and constraints: Clone count variance between roughly 2-week samples rose with total template count. Technical replicates showed roughly 1.2 changed clones; two weeks approximately 15; four weeks 19.

In its sample, this clone was seen once. Its antigen is unknown. The rearrangement joins TRBV7-2 to TRBJ1-4; 9 bases map to TRBD1. The sample was blood. The source is a person aged 18 to 75 in good health. CDR3 protein: CASSTGGGQGLNEKLFF. In DNA, the CDR3 is TGTGCCAGCAGCACAGGGGGCGGACAGGGTTTGAATGAAAAACTGTTTTTT. The whole variable domain, remainder taken from reference TRBV7-2 and TRBJ1-4, is GAGVSQSPSNKVTEKGKDVELRCDPISGHTALYWYRQSLGQGLEFLIYFQGNSAPDKSGLPSDRFSAERTGGSVSTLTIQRTQQEDSAVYLCASSTGGGQGLNEKLFFGSGTQLSVL.